This is a list of T cell receptor beta chains from one sample in a study of cytomegalovirus exposure and HLA in healthy donors. Sequencing used immunoSEQ multiplex PCR; TCRdb keeps in-frame clones, though not all of them. The sample lists over 100,000 clones, around 80% occurring once. The source material was PBMCs. The receptor set was obtained from a man between 25 and 39 years old in good health and CMV-seronegative. Each CDR3 is given with its conserved first and last residue. The D gene is left open where the match is weak. Part of the rows lack a size; the others show once, few, many or a class for expanded clones.

clone_size: -; v_call: TRBV7-9; d_call: -; j_call: TRBJ2-1; cdr3_nt: TGTGCCAGCAGCTACAACCCGAGGGTGGAGCAGTTCTTC; cdr3_aa: CASSYNPRVEQFF
clone_size: -; v_call: TRBV10-2; d_call: -; j_call: TRBJ1-3; cdr3_nt: TGCGCCAGCAGCCTAGACAGAAGCTCTGGAAACACCATATATTTT; cdr3_aa: CASSLDRSSGNTIYF
clone_size: few; v_call: TRBV11-2; d_call: TRBD1; j_call: TRBJ2-5; cdr3_nt: TGTGCCAGCAGCTTACTGCTGGGACAGGGCGAGGAGACCCAGTACTTC; cdr3_aa: CASSLLLGQGEETQYF
clone_size: once; v_call: TRBV23-1; d_call: -; j_call: TRBJ1-1; cdr3_nt: TGCGCCAGCAGTCAATCCGGCGGGGGGCAGCATGAAGCTTTCTTT; cdr3_aa: CASSQSGGGQHEAFF
clone_size: -; v_call: TRBV11-2; d_call: -; j_call: TRBJ1-2; cdr3_nt: TGTGCCAGCAGCTTAGAAGGGGACTATGGCTACACCTTC; cdr3_aa: CASSLEGDYGYTF
clone_size: -; v_call: TRBV27; d_call: -; j_call: TRBJ2-7; cdr3_nt: TGTGCCAGCAGTTTATTTGGCGGTGGGGAGCAGTACTTC; cdr3_aa: CASSLFGGGEQYF
clone_size: -; v_call: TRBV2; d_call: TRBD2; j_call: TRBJ2-1; cdr3_nt: TGTGCCAGCAGACGACTAGCGGGGCTAAACAATGAGCAGTTCTTC; cdr3_aa: CASRRLAGLNNEQFF
clone_size: -; v_call: TRBV28; d_call: -; j_call: TRBJ1-6; cdr3_nt: TGTGCCAGCACCCTACAGGGTTTCCCGAATTCACCCCTCCACTTT; cdr3_aa: CASTLQGFPNSPLHF
clone_size: -; v_call: TRBV15; d_call: -; j_call: TRBJ2-6; cdr3_nt: TGTGCCACCAGCAGAGATCTGGGGGCCGGAGGGGCCAACGTCCTGACTTTC; cdr3_aa: CATSRDLGAGGANVLTF
clone_size: few; v_call: TRBV30; d_call: -; j_call: TRBJ1-2; cdr3_nt: TGTGCCTGGATGGCGGTAGGCTACACCTTC; cdr3_aa: CAWMAVGYTF
clone_size: few; v_call: TRBV27; d_call: TRBD1; j_call: TRBJ1-5; cdr3_nt: TGTGCCAGCAGTCCCGCGGGGACAGTTAGCAATCAGCCCCAGCATTTT; cdr3_aa: CASSPAGTVSNQPQHF
clone_size: -; v_call: TRBV28; d_call: -; j_call: TRBJ2-7; cdr3_nt: TGTGCCAGCAGTCCAATCCTCGGGGTCCGCGAGCAGTACTTC; cdr3_aa: CASSPILGVREQYF
clone_size: -; v_call: TRBV11-3; d_call: -; j_call: TRBJ1-1; cdr3_nt: TGTGCCAGCAGCTTAGCTTCCTTGGGCGCTTTT; cdr3_aa: CASSLASLGAF
clone_size: -; v_call: TRBV28; d_call: -; j_call: TRBJ1-5; cdr3_nt: TGTGCCAGCAGAGACAGACGCGGCAATCAGCCCCAGCATTTT; cdr3_aa: CASRDRRGNQPQHF
clone_size: -; v_call: TRBV7-9; d_call: -; j_call: TRBJ2-7; cdr3_nt: TGTGCCAGCAGCCCTAGTCCAGGGGGGCGCGCCGAGCAGTACTTC; cdr3_aa: CASSPSPGGRAEQYF
clone_size: -; v_call: TRBV28; d_call: TRBD2; j_call: TRBJ2-7; cdr3_nt: TGTGCCAGCAGTACCACTCCGGGACTAGCGGGGGGGTACGAGCAGTACTTC; cdr3_aa: CASSTTPGLAGGYEQYF
clone_size: -; v_call: TRBV5-5; d_call: TRBD1; j_call: TRBJ1-1; cdr3_nt: TGTGCCAGCAGCATCCGACAGGGGAACACTGAAGCTTTCTTT; cdr3_aa: CASSIRQGNTEAFF
clone_size: -; v_call: TRBV28; d_call: -; j_call: TRBJ2-7; cdr3_nt: TGTGCCAGCAGTTCCCCCGTGGACAGCTCCTACGAGCAGTACTTC; cdr3_aa: CASSSPVDSSYEQYF
clone_size: -; v_call: TRBV27; d_call: -; j_call: TRBJ2-3; cdr3_nt: TGTGCCAGCAGCGTGGTTCGGGGGGCTAGCACAGATACGCAGTATTTT; cdr3_aa: CASSVVRGASTDTQYF
clone_size: -; v_call: TRBV11-2; d_call: TRBD2; j_call: TRBJ2-3; cdr3_nt: TGTGCCAGCAGCTATTGGACTAGCGGGGGGAGCACAGATACGCAGTATTTT; cdr3_aa: CASSYWTSGGSTDTQYF
clone_size: -; v_call: TRBV10-3; d_call: TRBD2; j_call: TRBJ2-7; cdr3_nt: TGTGCCATCAGGGAGCGACTAGCGGTTTCCTACGAGCAGTACTTC; cdr3_aa: CAIRERLAVSYEQYF
clone_size: -; v_call: TRBV2; d_call: -; j_call: TRBJ2-7; cdr3_nt: TGTGCCAGCAGTGAATGGGGCCAATCCTACGAGCAGTACTTC; cdr3_aa: CASSEWGQSYEQYF
clone_size: -; v_call: TRBV9; d_call: -; j_call: TRBJ2-5; cdr3_nt: TGTGCCAGCAGCTTGTTCGACGGGGAAGAGACCCAGTACTTC; cdr3_aa: CASSLFDGEETQYF
clone_size: -; v_call: TRBV6-1; d_call: TRBD1; j_call: TRBJ1-4; cdr3_nt: TGTGCCAGCAGTGTCTTCGCCGGGACAGGAGGTGAAAAACTGTTTTTT; cdr3_aa: CASSVFAGTGGEKLFF
clone_size: -; v_call: TRBV4-1; d_call: TRBD1; j_call: TRBJ2-7; cdr3_nt: TGCGCCAGCAGCCAAACAGTCTCTAGGGGGCGAAAGGACGAGCAGTACTTC; cdr3_aa: CASSQTVSRGRKDEQYF
clone_size: once; v_call: TRBV5-6; d_call: -; j_call: TRBJ1-2; cdr3_nt: TGTGCCAGCAGATCAGGGGACTATGGCTACACCTTC; cdr3_aa: CASRSGDYGYTF
clone_size: once; v_call: TRBV4-3; d_call: -; j_call: TRBJ1-3; cdr3_nt: TGCGCCAGCAGCCGACTAACCGCGGAGTTCTCTGGAAACACCATATATTTT; cdr3_aa: CASSRLTAEFSGNTIYF
clone_size: -; v_call: TRBV6-4; d_call: -; j_call: TRBJ2-7; cdr3_nt: TGTGCCAGCAGCCTAGCCTGCGGGGGCTTATGGGGCGAGCAGTACTTC; cdr3_aa: CASSLACGGLWGEQYF
clone_size: -; v_call: TRBV19; d_call: -; j_call: TRBJ2-3; cdr3_nt: TGTGCCAGTAGTATCTACTTGGCGGGCACAGATACGCAGTATTTT; cdr3_aa: CASSIYLAGTDTQYF
clone_size: -; v_call: TRBV5-4; d_call: TRBD1; j_call: TRBJ2-7; cdr3_nt: TGTGCCAGCAGCGACAGGGGAAGGTACGAGCAGTACTTC; cdr3_aa: CASSDRGRYEQYF
clone_size: -; v_call: TRBV5-1; d_call: TRBD2; j_call: TRBJ2-7; cdr3_nt: TGCGCCAGCAGCTTTCCGGGAGGCGAGCAGTACTTC; cdr3_aa: CASSFPGGEQYF
clone_size: -; v_call: TRBV30; d_call: TRBD1; j_call: TRBJ2-7; cdr3_nt: TGTGCCTGGAGCCCCGGGACAGCTGCCTACGAGCAGTGCTTC; cdr3_aa: CAWSPGTAAYEQCF
clone_size: -; v_call: TRBV7-9; d_call: -; j_call: TRBJ2-7; cdr3_nt: TGTGCCAGCAGCTTACTGTACGAGCAGTACTTC; cdr3_aa: CASSLLYEQYF
clone_size: -; v_call: TRBV28; d_call: TRBD1; j_call: TRBJ1-2; cdr3_nt: TGTGCCAGCCGTTCGTTGACAGGGGACCCCCTCTATGGCTACACCTTC; cdr3_aa: CASRSLTGDPLYGYTF
clone_size: -; v_call: TRBV5-1; d_call: -; j_call: TRBJ1-1; cdr3_nt: TGCGCCAGCAGCTTGCGTCTGCGGGGGGGGCCGGGCACTGAAGCTTTCTTT; cdr3_aa: CASSLRLRGGPGTEAFF
clone_size: once; v_call: TRBV11-2; d_call: -; j_call: TRBJ2-3; cdr3_nt: TGTGCCAGCAGCTTAGTGGGGGCACAGGGCACAGATACGCAGTATTTT; cdr3_aa: CASSLVGAQGTDTQYF
clone_size: -; v_call: TRBV5-1; d_call: TRBD1; j_call: TRBJ1-2; cdr3_nt: TGCGCCAGCAGCCGACTCGGGACAGGCGATAACTATGGCTACACCTTC; cdr3_aa: CASSRLGTGDNYGYTF
clone_size: -; v_call: TRBV4-3; d_call: -; j_call: TRBJ2-1; cdr3_nt: TGCGCCAGCAGCCCCGGCGGCGCTTCCTACAATGAGCAGTTCTTC; cdr3_aa: CASSPGGASYNEQFF
clone_size: -; v_call: TRBV5-6; d_call: TRBD1; j_call: TRBJ2-4; cdr3_nt: TGTGCCAGCAGCTTATGGGCCAGGGGGCTAAACATTCAGTACTTC; cdr3_aa: CASSLWARGLNIQYF
clone_size: -; v_call: TRBV2; d_call: -; j_call: TRBJ1-4; cdr3_nt: TGTGCCAGCAGGTATCACAGTGAAAAACTGTTTTTT; cdr3_aa: CASRYHSEKLFF
clone_size: -; v_call: TRBV28; d_call: -; j_call: TRBJ1-2; cdr3_nt: TGTGCCAGCGGGGCTAATAATGCCTATGGCTACACCTTC; cdr3_aa: CASGANNAYGYTF
clone_size: -; v_call: TRBV7-9; d_call: -; j_call: TRBJ2-7; cdr3_nt: TGTGCCAGCAGCTTAACTGATCAGCAGTACTTC; cdr3_aa: CASSLTDQQYF
clone_size: -; v_call: TRBV28; d_call: TRBD2; j_call: TRBJ2-3; cdr3_nt: TGTGCCAGCAGTGGAGAGACTAGCGGGGGTAGCACAGATACGCAGTATTTT; cdr3_aa: CASSGETSGGSTDTQYF
clone_size: few; v_call: TRBV6-5; d_call: TRBD1; j_call: TRBJ1-1; cdr3_nt: TGTGCCAGCAGTTACCGGGACAGCTCTGAAGCTTTCTTT; cdr3_aa: CASSYRDSSEAFF
clone_size: -; v_call: TRBV9; d_call: -; j_call: TRBJ1-3; cdr3_nt: TGTGCCGCCGAACAGGGCATGGAAAACACCATATATTTT; cdr3_aa: CAAEQGMENTIYF
clone_size: -; v_call: TRBV5-1; d_call: -; j_call: TRBJ2-5; cdr3_nt: TGCGCCAGCAGGGTAGGGCAGGGAGAGACCCAGTACTTC; cdr3_aa: CASRVGQGETQYF
clone_size: -; v_call: TRBV2; d_call: -; j_call: TRBJ1-6; cdr3_nt: TGTGCCAGCATCCGACAGGCCTATAATTCACCCCTCCACTTT; cdr3_aa: CASIRQAYNSPLHF
clone_size: few; v_call: TRBV20-1; d_call: -; j_call: TRBJ2-2; cdr3_nt: TGCAGTGCTAGACGGGGGGAGCTGTTTTTT; cdr3_aa: CSARRGELFF
clone_size: -; v_call: TRBV6-1; d_call: TRBD1; j_call: TRBJ2-7; cdr3_nt: TGTGCCAGCAGTGGTGTTCCTACAGGGGCTCGAGAGCAGTACTTC; cdr3_aa: CASSGVPTGAREQYF
clone_size: -; v_call: TRBV7-9; d_call: -; j_call: TRBJ2-7; cdr3_nt: TGTGCCAGCAGCTTAGGGGGCAGGAACGAGCAGTACTTC; cdr3_aa: CASSLGGRNEQYF
clone_size: -; v_call: TRBV5-6; d_call: TRBD1; j_call: TRBJ1-2; cdr3_nt: TGTGCCAGCAGCTCGACAGGGGTGGCGATCGTATTTAACTATGGCTACACCTTC; cdr3_aa: CASSSTGVAIVFNYGYTF